Listed here is a single TCR beta chain. Its antigen remains unidentified. During the collection period, no donor immune events like infections were recorded. With V trimmed by 4 bases and J by 6 bases, 10 bases remained unmatched. The germline V gene encodes CDR1 SGHDT and CDR2 YYEEEE. The CDR3 totals 15 residues. The data were produced by immunoSEQ multiplex PCR, yet TCRdb's version contains in-frame clones alone and is incomplete. This sample yields about 120,000 clones, of which approximately 84% are seen a single time; over 3% belongs to the top ten. This specimen belongs to a study of identifying expanded T cells in peripheral blood. Study results and caveats: Differentially abundant clones: roughly 1.3 between replicates, 16.4 at two to three weeks, less than 25 at four. Across healthy donors, higher total template counts meant significantly greater approximately two-week count variance.

The receptor's source is a person between 18 and 75 years old in good health. The V gene is TRBV5-6, the J gene TRBJ1-2, with 9 bases fitting TRBD1. Sequencing was carried out using blood. In DNA form, the CDR3 reads TGTGCCAGCAGCATACAGGGGGCGAACCTCGATGGCTACACCTTC. Its translation is CASSIQGANLDGYTF. The entire variable domain, with the rest obtained from reference TRBV5-6 and TRBJ1-2, is as follows: DAGVTQSPTHLIKTRGQQVTLRCSPKSGHDTVSWYQQALGQGPQFIFQYYEEEERQRGNFPDRFSGHQFPNYSSELNVNALLLGDSALYLCASSIQGANLDGYTFGSGTRLTVV.